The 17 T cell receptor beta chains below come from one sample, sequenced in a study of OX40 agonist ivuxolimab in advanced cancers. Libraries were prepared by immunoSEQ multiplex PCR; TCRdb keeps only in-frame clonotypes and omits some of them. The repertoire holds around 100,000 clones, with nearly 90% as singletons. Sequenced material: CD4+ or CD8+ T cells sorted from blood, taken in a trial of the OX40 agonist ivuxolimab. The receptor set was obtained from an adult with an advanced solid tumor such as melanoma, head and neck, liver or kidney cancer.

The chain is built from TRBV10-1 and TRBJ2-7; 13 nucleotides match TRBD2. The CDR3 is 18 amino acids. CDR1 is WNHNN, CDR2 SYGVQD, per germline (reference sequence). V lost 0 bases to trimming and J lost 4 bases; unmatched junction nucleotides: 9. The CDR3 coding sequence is TGCGCCAGCAGTGAGTCGGGATCCCGGACTAGCGGGAGTTACGAGCAGTACTTC. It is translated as CASSESGSRTSGSYEQYF.

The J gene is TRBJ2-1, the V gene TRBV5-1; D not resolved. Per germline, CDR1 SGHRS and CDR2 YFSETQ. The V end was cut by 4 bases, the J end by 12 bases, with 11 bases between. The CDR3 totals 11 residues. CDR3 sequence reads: CASSPDVGQFF. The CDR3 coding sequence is TGCGCCAGCAGCCCGGACGTTGGGCAGTTCTTC.

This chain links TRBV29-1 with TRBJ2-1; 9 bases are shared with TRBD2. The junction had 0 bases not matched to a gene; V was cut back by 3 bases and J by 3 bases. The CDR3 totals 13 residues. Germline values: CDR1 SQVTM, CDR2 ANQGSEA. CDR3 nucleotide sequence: TGCAGCGTTGATAGCGGGGGCTACAATGAGCAGTTCTTC. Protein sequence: CSVDSGGYNEQFF.

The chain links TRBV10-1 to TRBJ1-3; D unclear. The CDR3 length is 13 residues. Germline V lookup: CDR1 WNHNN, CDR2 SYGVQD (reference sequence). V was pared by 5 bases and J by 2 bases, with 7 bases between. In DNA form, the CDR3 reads TGCGCCAGCAGTTTTGGGCCTGGAAACACCATATATTTT. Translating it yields CASSFGPGNTIYF.

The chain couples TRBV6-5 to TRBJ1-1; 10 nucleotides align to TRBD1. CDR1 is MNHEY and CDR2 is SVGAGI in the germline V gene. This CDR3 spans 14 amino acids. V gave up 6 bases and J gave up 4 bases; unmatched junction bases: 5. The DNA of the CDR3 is TGTGCCAGCAGCCCGGGACAGGGGTTCACTGAAGCTTTCTTT. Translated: CASSPGQGFTEAFF.

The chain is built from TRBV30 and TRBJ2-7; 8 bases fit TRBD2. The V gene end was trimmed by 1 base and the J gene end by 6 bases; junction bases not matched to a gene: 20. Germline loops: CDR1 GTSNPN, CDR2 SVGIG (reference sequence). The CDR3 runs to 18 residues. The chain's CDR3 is CAWSAPAGVGGARGEQYF. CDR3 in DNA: TGTGCCTGGAGTGCCCCCGCAGGAGTCGGGGGGGCGAGAGGCGAGCAGTACTTC.

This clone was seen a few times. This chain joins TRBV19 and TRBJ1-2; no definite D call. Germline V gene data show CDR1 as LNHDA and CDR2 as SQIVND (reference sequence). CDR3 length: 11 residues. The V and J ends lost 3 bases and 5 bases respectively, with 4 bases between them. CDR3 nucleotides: TGTGCCAGTAGTATGGGGTATGGCTACACCTTC. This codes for CASSMGYGYTF.

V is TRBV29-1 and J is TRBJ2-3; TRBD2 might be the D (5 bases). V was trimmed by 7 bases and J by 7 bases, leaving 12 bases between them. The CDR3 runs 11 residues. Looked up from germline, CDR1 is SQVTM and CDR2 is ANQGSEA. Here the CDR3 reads CSGRRENTQYF. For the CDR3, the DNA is TGCAGCGGCCGCCGGGAAAATACGCAGTATTTT.

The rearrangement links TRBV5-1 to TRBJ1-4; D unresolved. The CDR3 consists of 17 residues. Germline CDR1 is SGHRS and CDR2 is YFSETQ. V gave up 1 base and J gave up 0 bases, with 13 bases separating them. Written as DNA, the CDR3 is TGCGCCAGCAGCTTGAACCCTCCGGGGACAACTAATGAAAAACTGTTTTTT. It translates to CASSLNPPGTTNEKLFF.

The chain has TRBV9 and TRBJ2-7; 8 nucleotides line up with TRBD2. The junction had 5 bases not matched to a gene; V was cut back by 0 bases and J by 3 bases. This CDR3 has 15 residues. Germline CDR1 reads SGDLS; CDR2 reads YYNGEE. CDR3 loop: CASSVAETSDYEQYF. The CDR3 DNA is TGTGCCAGCAGCGTAGCTGAGACTAGCGACTACGAGCAGTACTTC.

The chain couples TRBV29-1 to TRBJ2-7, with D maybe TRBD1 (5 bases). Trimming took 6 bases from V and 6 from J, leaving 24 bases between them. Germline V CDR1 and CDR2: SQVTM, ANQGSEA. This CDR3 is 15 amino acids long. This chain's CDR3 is CSVNFRQGRASEQYF. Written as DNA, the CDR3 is TGCAGCGTCAACTTCCGGCAAGGCAGGGCAAGCGAGCAGTACTTC.

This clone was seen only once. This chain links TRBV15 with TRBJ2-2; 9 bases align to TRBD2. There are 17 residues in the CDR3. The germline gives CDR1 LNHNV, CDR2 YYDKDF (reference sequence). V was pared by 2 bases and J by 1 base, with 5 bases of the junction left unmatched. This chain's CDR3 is CATSRPKAGGNTGELFF. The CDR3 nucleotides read TGTGCCACCAGCAGACCCAAAGCGGGGGGGAACACCGGGGAGCTGTTTTTT. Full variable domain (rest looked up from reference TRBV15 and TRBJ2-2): DAMVIQNPRYQVTQFGKPVTLSCSQTLNHNVMYWYQQKSSQAPKLLFHYYDKDFNNEADTPDNFQSRRPNTSFCFLDIRSPGLGDTAMYLCATSRPKAGGNTGELFFGEGSRLTVL.

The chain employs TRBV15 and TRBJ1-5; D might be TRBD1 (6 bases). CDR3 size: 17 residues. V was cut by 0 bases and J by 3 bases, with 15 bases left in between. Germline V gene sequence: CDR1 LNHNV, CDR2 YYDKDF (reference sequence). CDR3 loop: CATSRDSPTGSNQPQHF. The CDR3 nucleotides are TGTGCCACCAGCAGAGACTCCCCCACAGGGTCCAATCAGCCCCAGCATTTT.

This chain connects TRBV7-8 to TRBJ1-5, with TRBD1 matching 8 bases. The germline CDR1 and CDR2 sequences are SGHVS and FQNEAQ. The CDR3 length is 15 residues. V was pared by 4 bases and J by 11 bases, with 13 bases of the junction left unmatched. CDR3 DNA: TGTGCCAGCAGCTCCAGAGGAGGACAGGGTATGGCCCAGCATTTT. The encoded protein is CASSSRGGQGMAQHF.

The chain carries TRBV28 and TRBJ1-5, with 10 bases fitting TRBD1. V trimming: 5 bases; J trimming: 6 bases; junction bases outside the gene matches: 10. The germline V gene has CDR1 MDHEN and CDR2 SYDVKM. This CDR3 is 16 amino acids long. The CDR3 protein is CASSATGTGAAQPQHF. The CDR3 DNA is TGTGCCAGCAGTGCTACCGGGACAGGGGCGGCTCAGCCCCAGCATTTT.

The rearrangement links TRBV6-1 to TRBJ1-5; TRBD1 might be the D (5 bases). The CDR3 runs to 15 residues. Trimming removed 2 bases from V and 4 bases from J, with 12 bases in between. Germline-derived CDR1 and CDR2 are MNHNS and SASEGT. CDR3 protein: CASSEIWGGNQPQHF. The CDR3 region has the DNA TGTGCCAGCAGTGAAATATGGGGGGGTAATCAGCCCCAGCATTTT.

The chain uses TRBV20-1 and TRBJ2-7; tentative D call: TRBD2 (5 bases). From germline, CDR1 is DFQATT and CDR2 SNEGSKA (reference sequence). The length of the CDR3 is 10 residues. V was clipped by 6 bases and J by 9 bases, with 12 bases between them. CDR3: CSALHGGQYF. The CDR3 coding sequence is TGCAGTGCGTTACACGGAGGGCAGTACTTC.